The following is a T cell receptor beta chain sequence with its context. Sequencing was performed with immunoSEQ multiplex PCR; in TCRdb, only in-frame clones are kept and a portion is missing. The sample shows around 2,000,000 clones, about 95% of them seen only once. This CDR3 is 13 amino acids long. V gave up 5 bases and J gave up 5 bases, with 13 bases separating them. The germline gives CDR1 SEHNR, CDR2 FQNEAQ (reference sequence). These data are taken from a study of shared clonotypes between healthy human individuals. CD8 cells classed as naive were CD45RO-negative and positively selected for CCR7, excluding terminally differentiated effector memory CD45RA+ cells.

The TCR comes from a man aged 18-30 years in good health. Specimen: naive CD8+ T cells sorted from blood. The gene calls are TRBV7-9 and TRBJ2-7; D is unresolved. Here the CDR3 DNA reads TGTGCCAGCAGCCCGTCGGGCAGTAACGAGCAGTACTTC. This codes for CASSPSGSNEQYF.